This TCR beta chain was sequenced during a study of T cell clonotyping in hematopoietic cell transplantation. On the study more broadly: Pretransplant recipient samples were taken after cytoreduction. Study results and limitations: Recipient TCR diversity dropped after transplant; expanded clonotypes rose from day 30 to 180. Few recipient clonotypes overlapped donors; over 95% were de novo at given depth.

Time point reported: recipient sample about 28 days before transplant, after cytoreduction. Samples: about 28 days before transplant, then days 30, 100 and 180 after. Sequencing was performed with immunoSEQ multiplex PCR; in TCRdb, only in-frame clones are kept and a portion is missing. The profile shows roughly 29,000 clones, around 70% of them singletons. This CDR3 spans 14 amino acids. Germline CDR1 and CDR2: SQVTM and ANQGSEA. The V end was cut by 6 bases, the J end by 10 bases, with 19 bases between. About this clone itself: The antigen is unknown.

The TCR originated in a man aged 50 to 59 with myelodysplastic syndrome. Some clones in this sample may be carry-over from other donors' samples. The sample was peripheral blood mononuclear cells, taken before stem cell transplant. This rearrangement joins TRBV29-1 to TRBJ1-6; a weak D match, TRBD1 (6 bases). The CDR3 nucleotides read TGCAGCGTAGCACAGGGAGTAGAAGGGTCACCCCTCCACTTT. It specifies CSVAQGVEGSPLHF.